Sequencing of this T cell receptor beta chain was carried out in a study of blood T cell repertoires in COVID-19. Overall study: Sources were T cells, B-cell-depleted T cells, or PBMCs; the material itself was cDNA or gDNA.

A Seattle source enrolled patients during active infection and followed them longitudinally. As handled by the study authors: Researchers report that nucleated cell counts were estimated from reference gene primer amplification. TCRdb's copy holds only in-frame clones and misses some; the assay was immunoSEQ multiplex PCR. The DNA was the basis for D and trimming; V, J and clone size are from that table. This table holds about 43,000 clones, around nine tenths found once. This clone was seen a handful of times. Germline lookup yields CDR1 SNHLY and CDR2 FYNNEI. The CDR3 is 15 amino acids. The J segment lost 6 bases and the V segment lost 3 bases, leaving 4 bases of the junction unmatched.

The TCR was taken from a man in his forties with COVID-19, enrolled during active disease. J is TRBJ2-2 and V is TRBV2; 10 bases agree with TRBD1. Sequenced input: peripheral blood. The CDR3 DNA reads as TGTGCCAGCAGTGACAGGACAGGGGGAGCCGGGGAGCTGTTTTTT. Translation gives CASSDRTGGAGELFF.